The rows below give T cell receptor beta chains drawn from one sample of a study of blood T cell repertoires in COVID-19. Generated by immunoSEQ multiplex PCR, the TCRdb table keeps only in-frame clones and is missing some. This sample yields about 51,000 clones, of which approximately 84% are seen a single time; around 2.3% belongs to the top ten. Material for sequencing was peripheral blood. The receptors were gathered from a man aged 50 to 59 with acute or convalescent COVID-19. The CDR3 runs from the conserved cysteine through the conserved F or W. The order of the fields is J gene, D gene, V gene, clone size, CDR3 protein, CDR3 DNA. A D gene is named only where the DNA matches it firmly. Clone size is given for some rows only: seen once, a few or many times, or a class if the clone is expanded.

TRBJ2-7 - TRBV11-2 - CASSPGYEQYF TGTGCCAGCAGCCCGGGGTACGAGCAGTACTTC
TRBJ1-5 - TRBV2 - CASSIQGNQPQHF TGTGCCAGCAGTATTCAGGGCAATCAGCCCCAGCATTTT
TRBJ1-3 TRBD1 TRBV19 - CASSILEGASGNTIYF TGTGCCAGTAGTATACTGGAGGGGGCGTCTGGAAACACCATATATTTT
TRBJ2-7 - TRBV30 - CAWNRGLPSYEQYF TGTGCCTGGAACCGGGGACTTCCCTCCTACGAGCAGTACTTC
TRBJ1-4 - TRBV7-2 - CASSVQEKLFF TGTGCCAGCAGCGTACAGGAAAAACTGTTTTTT
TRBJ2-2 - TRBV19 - CASNRGTVNTGELFF TGTGCCAGTAACCGCGGGACAGTGAACACCGGGGAGCTGTTTTTT
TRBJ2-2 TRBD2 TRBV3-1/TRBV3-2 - CASSLGLAGDTGELFF TGTGCCAGCAGCCTCGGACTAGCGGGGGATACCGGGGAGCTGTTTTTT
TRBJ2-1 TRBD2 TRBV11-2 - CASSLDSGRGRGLKEQFF TGTGCCAGCAGCTTAGATTCCGGGAGGGGCCGTGGGCTGAAGGAGCAGTTCTTC
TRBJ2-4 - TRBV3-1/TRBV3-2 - CASSLPGELAKNIQYF TGTGCCAGCAGTCTCCCGGGGGAACTAGCCAAAAACATTCAGTACTTC
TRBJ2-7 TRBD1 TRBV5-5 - CASSVYRGNEQYF TGTGCCAGCAGCGTGTACAGGGGTAACGAGCAGTACTTC
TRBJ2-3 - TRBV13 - CASSPGWSTDTQYF TGTGCCAGCAGCCCGGGGTGGAGCACAGATACGCAGTATTTT
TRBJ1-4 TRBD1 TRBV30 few CAWIQTGVNEKLFF TGTGCCTGGATCCAGACAGGGGTTAATGAAAAACTGTTTTTT
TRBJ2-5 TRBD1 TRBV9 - CASSPWDRVGETQYF TGTGCCAGCAGCCCTTGGGACAGGGTTGGCGAGACCCAGTACTTC
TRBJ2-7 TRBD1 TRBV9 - CASSVGQGNSYEQYF TGTGCCAGCAGCGTAGGACAGGGAAACTCCTACGAGCAGTACTTC
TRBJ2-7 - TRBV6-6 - CASKKTGWEQYF TGTGCCAGCAAGAAGACAGGCTGGGAGCAGTACTTC
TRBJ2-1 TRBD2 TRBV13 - CASSFPTSGGAHEQFF TGTGCCAGCAGTTTCCCTACTAGCGGGGGGGCCCATGAGCAGTTCTTC
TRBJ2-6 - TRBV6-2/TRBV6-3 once CASSTTRGWAAGANVLTF TGTGCCAGCAGCACCACCAGGGGTTGGGCGGCTGGGGCCAACGTCCTGACTTTC
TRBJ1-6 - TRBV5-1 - CASSSDSNSPLHF TGCGCCAGCAGCTCCGACAGTAATTCACCCCTCCACTTT
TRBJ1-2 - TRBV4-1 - CASSPQTMGGYGYTF TGCGCCAGCAGCCCCCAAACGATGGGGGGCTATGGCTACACCTTC
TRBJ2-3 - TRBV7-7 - CASSLGRQGTDTQYF TGTGCTAGCAGCTTAGGGCGACAGGGCACAGATACGCAGTATTTT
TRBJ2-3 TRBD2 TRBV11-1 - CASSTRAGTDTQYF TGTGCCAGCAGCACCCGAGCGGGGACAGATACGCAGTATTTT
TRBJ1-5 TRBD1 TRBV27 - CASSFGQGNQPQHF TGTGCCAGCAGTTTCGGACAGGGCAATCAGCCCCAGCATTTT
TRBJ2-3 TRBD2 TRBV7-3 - CASSPGTSGADTQYF TGTGCCAGCAGCCCCGGGACTAGCGGAGCAGATACGCAGTATTTT
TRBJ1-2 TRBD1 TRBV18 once CASSPSDRATRGYTF TGTGCCAGCTCACCATCGGACAGGGCTACTAGAGGCTACACCTTC
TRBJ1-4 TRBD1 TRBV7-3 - CASSRSGTANEKLFF TGTGCCAGCAGCCGGTCCGGGACAGCTAATGAAAAACTGTTTTTT
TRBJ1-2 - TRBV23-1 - CASILRDINYGYTF TGCGCCAGCATACTCCGGGACATTAACTATGGCTACACCTTC
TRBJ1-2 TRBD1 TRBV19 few CASSTTGTGGSYGYTF TGTGCCAGTAGTACTACCGGGACAGGGGGTAGTTATGGCTACACCTTC
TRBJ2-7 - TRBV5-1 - CASSLNLAYEQYF TGCGCCAGCAGCTTGAATTTGGCTTACGAGCAGTACTTC
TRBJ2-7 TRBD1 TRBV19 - CASSLDRGLHEQYF TGTGCCAGTAGTCTCGACAGGGGGCTTCACGAGCAGTACTTC
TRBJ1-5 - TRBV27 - CASSQGYSNQPQHF TGTGCCAGCAGTCAGGGTTATAGCAATCAGCCCCAGCATTTT
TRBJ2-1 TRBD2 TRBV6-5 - CASRLAPGNYNEQFF TGTGCCAGCAGACTAGCGCCGGGTAACTACAATGAGCAGTTCTTC
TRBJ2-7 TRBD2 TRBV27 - CATLGTSGSPREQYF TGTGCCACCCTTGGGACTAGCGGGTCTCCCCGGGAGCAGTACTTC
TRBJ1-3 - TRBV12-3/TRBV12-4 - CATSVDSGNTIYF TGTGCCACCTCTGTAGACTCTGGAAACACCATATATTTT
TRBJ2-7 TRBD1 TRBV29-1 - CSVLPGTGYEQYF TGCAGCGTCCTGCCCGGGACAGGGTACGAGCAGTACTTC
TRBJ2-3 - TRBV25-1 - CASSEGGYGDTQYF TGTGCCAGCAGTGAAGGGGGGTACGGGGATACGCAGTATTTT
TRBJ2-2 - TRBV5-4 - CASSPSPDRSSAGELFF TGTGCCAGCAGTCCTTCCCCCGACAGGTCCTCCGCCGGGGAGCTGTTTTTT
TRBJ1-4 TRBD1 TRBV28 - CASSTPRQGDEKLFF TGTGCCAGCAGCACCCCGAGACAGGGGGATGAAAAACTGTTTTTT
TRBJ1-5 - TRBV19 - CASSIGAREQIYSNQPQHF TGTGCCAGTAGTATAGGGGCACGGGAGCAGATCTATAGCAATCAGCCCCAGCATTTT
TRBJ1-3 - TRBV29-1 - CSAQGFSGNTIYF TGCAGCGCCCAGGGGTTCTCTGGAAACACCATATATTTT
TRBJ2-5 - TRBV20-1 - CSSYGGRTQYF TGCAGTTCCTACGGGGGTAGGACCCAGTACTTC
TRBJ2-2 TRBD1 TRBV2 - CASRDRENTGELFF TGTGCCAGCAGAGACAGGGAGAACACCGGGGAGCTGTTTTTT
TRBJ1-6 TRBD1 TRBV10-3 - CAIKGQGSSPLHF TGTGCCATCAAAGGACAGGGAAGTTCACCCCTCCACTTT
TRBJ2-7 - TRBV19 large CASSPPGTRTYEQYF TGTGCCAGTAGTCCCCCCGGGACAAGGACCTACGAGCAGTACTTC
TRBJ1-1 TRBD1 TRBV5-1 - CASSWTGDTEAFF TGCGCCAGCAGCTGGACAGGGGACACTGAAGCTTTCTTT
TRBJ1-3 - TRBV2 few CASSDPGTIRNTIYF TGTGCCAGCAGTGACCCCGGGACAATCCGAAACACCATATATTTT
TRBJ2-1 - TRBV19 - CASSIDPRGATQNEQFF TGTGCCAGTAGTATAGACCCTCGGGGGGCGACACAGAATGAGCAGTTCTTC
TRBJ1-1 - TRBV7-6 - CASSPNPGFEAFF TGTGCCAGCAGCCCCAATCCGGGATTTGAAGCTTTCTTT
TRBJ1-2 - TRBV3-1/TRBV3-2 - CASSLRTGHYGYTF TGTGCCAGCAGCCTTCGAACAGGGCACTATGGCTACACCTTC
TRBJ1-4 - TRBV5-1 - CASSLWGGANEKLFF TGCGCCAGCAGCCTTTGGGGGGGGGCGAATGAAAAACTGTTTTTT
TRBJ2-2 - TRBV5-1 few CASSLNIGPNTGELFF TGCGCCAGCAGCTTGAACATTGGCCCCAACACCGGGGAGCTGTTTTTT
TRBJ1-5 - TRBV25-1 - CASSGTGTPKEPQHF TGTGCCAGCAGTGGCACCGGGACACCCAAGGAGCCCCAGCATTTT